This is a list of T cell receptor beta chains from one sample in a study of shared clonotypes between healthy human individuals. Profiling relied on immunoSEQ multiplex PCR, and the TCRdb table lists in-frame clones only, not all of them. The sample has 780,000 or so clones, over 60% seen once. Sequenced sample: memory CD4+ T cells sorted from blood. The receptor source for this set is a woman between 25 and 40 years old in good health. Each CDR3 is given with its conserved first and last residue. The D gene is left open where the match is weak. Part of the rows lack a size; the others show once, few, many or a class for expanded clones.

CDR3 DNA,CDR3 protein,V gene,clone size,J gene,D gene
TGTGCCACTTCAAAGGGACTAGCGGGAGGAGTTAAGAACTACGAGCAGTACTTC,CATSKGLAGGVKNYEQYF,TRBV19,.,TRBJ2-7,TRBD2
TGTGCCAGTAGTCCGCGGACTAGCGGGAACTACGAGCAGTACTTC,CASSPRTSGNYEQYF,TRBV19,.,TRBJ2-7,TRBD2
TGTGCCACCAGCAGAGAGGGCTGGGCTAGCGGTACCTACGAGCAGTACTTC,CATSREGWASGTYEQYF,TRBV15,.,TRBJ2-7,TRBD2
TGTGCCAGCAGTGAAGGGTTGGGGGAAGCTTTCTTT,CASSEGLGEAFF,TRBV6-1,.,TRBJ1-1,.
TGCAGCGTTGAAGATAGCGGGACCTCCTACGAGCAGTACTTC,CSVEDSGTSYEQYF,TRBV29-1,few,TRBJ2-7,TRBD2
TGTGCCAGCAGCCCAGCGCCGAGCACCGGGGAGCTGTTTTTT,CASSPAPSTGELFF,TRBV9,few,TRBJ2-2,.
TGTGCCAGCAGTGTTTACGGGGCGCCCGGGGACTATGGCTACACCTTC,CASSVYGAPGDYGYTF,TRBV6-1,.,TRBJ1-2,.
TGCGCCAGCAGCTCCCAATTTAGAGGTTGGAATGAGCAGTTCTTC,CASSSQFRGWNEQFF,TRBV5-1,.,TRBJ2-1,.
TGTGCCAGCTCAAGGCAGGGTACCCAGCCCCAGCATTTT,CASSRQGTQPQHF,TRBV7-6,.,TRBJ1-5,.
TGTGCCAGTAGTATTATCCCAGGCTCCGAACCGGCCGGGCAGTACTTC,CASSIIPGSEPAGQYF,TRBV19,few,TRBJ2-7,.
TGTGCCAGCAGCTTGGTGGGGGCGAGCTCCTACGAGCAGTACTTC,CASSLVGASSYEQYF,TRBV5-4,.,TRBJ2-7,.
TGTGCCAGCAGTTTCCGGGACTCCGTATACAATGAGCAGTTCTTC,CASSFRDSVYNEQFF,TRBV6-5,.,TRBJ2-1,.
TGTGCCAGCAGTAACAGGGGTCGGGATACGCAGTATTTT,CASSNRGRDTQYF,TRBV2,.,TRBJ2-3,TRBD1
TGTGCCAGCAGTGAGTATGGGGGGAATCAGCCCCAGCATTTT,CASSEYGGNQPQHF,TRBV2,.,TRBJ1-5,.
TGTGCCAGCAGCCCGGGGACAGGGGGTTTTGGCTACACCTTC,CASSPGTGGFGYTF,TRBV28,.,TRBJ1-2,TRBD1
TGTGCCAGCAGCTTGCCCCTAGGGAACATTCAGTACTTC,CASSLPLGNIQYF,TRBV5-6,few,TRBJ2-4,.
TGTGCCAGCAGTGAAGCGGCCTTGGGATGGGAGACCCAGTACTTC,CASSEAALGWETQYF,TRBV2,once,TRBJ2-5,.
TGCGCCAGCAGCCAAGATCTGGGCAGGGCCACCCCCATGAACATTGAAGCTTTCTTT,CASSQDLGRATPMNIEAFF,TRBV4-1,.,TRBJ1-1,.
TGTGCCAGCAGCTCCAGGACTAGCGGGATTCAATCCGGGGAGCTGTTTTTT,CASSSRTSGIQSGELFF,TRBV5-4,.,TRBJ2-2,TRBD2
TGTGCCAGCACCCCCGCAGGGGCTAGCACAGATACGCAGTATTTT,CASTPAGASTDTQYF,TRBV6-5,.,TRBJ2-3,.
TGCGCCAGCAGCTTGGTTACAGGGCGGCAAGAGACCCAGTACTTC,CASSLVTGRQETQYF,TRBV5-1,few,TRBJ2-5,.
TGTGCCAGCAGCTTAGAACAGGGGCTGTCTGGAAACACCATATATTTT,CASSLEQGLSGNTIYF,TRBV7-6,.,TRBJ1-3,TRBD1
TGCGCCAGCAGCTTTGGGGTCAATGAGCAGTTCTTC,CASSFGVNEQFF,TRBV5-1,once,TRBJ2-1,.
TGTGCCATCAGTGGACAGGGGGCTAACACTGAAGCTTTCTTT,CAISGQGANTEAFF,TRBV10-3,.,TRBJ1-1,TRBD1
TGTGCCAGTAGTCCACCCAAGGGAGAGAGGGGAGATACGCAGTATTTT,CASSPPKGERGDTQYF,TRBV19,few,TRBJ2-3,.